The present TCR beta chain was sequenced within a study of neurological immune-mediated disorders. This clonotype was picked up many times. Its antigen is undetermined. Findings of the study overall: No sharing of CDR3 amino acid sequences was observed among expanded clones across subjects, suggesting private repertoires in all groups.

The sorted libraries started from around 1 million CD4+ or CD8+ T cells. Each TCR transcript was tagged with a 10-nucleotide random UMI during 5'RACE. Sequencing of 15-18 subjects in each run yielded over 160 million TCR-beta sequences. TCRdb re-called the 5' RACE reads with MiXCR, one entry per CDR3 protein. Of roughly 30,000 distinct CDR3 sequences in the sample, approximately 5% were seen once. Germline V gene sequence: CDR1 MDHEN, CDR2 SYDVKM. The CDR3 loop spans 18 amino acids. J was trimmed by 5 bases and V by 7 bases; bases with no gene match: 18. This rearrangement joins TRBV28 to TRBJ1-5, with TRBD1 matching over 9 bases. The specimen was CD4+ T cells from blood. This clonotype was sampled from a woman aged 50 to 60 in good health. The CDR3 sequence is CASNTGGTGNSIDQPQHF. The CDR3 DNA reads TGTGCCAGCAATACCGGAGGGACAGGGAATTCCATTGATCAGCCCCAGCATTTT.